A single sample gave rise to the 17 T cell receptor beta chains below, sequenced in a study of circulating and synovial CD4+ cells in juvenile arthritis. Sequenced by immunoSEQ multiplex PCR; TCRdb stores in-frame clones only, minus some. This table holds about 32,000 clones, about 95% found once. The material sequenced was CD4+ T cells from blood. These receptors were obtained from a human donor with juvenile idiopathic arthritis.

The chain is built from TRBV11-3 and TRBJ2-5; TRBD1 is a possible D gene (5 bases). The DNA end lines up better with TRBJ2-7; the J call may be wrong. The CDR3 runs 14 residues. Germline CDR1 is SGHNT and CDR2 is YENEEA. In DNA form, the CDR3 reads TGTGCCAGCAGCTTAGCAGGGAACTCCTACGAGCAGTACTTC. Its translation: CASSLAGNSYEQYF.

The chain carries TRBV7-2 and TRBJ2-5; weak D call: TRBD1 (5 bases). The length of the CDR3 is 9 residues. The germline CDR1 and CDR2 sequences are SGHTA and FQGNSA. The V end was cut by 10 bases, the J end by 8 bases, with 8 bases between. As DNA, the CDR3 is TGTGCCATAGGGGAAACCCAGTACTTC. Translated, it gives CAIGETQYF.

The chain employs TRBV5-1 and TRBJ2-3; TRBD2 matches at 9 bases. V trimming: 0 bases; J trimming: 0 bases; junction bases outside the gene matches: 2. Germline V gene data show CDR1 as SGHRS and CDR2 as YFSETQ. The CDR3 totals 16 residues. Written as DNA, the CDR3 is TGCGCCAGCAGCTTGGATAGCGGGGGTAGCACAGATACGCAGTATTTT. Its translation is CASSLDSGGSTDTQYF.

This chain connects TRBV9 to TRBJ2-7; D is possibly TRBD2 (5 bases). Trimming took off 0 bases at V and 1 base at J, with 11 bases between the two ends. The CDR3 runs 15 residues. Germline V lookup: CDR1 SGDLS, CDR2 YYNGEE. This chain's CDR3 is CASSVDTRNSYEQYF. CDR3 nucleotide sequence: TGTGCCAGCAGCGTAGATACTAGGAATTCCTACGAGCAGTACTTC.

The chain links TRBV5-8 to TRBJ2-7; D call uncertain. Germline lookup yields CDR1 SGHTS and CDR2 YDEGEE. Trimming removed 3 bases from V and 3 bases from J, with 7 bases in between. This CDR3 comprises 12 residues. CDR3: CASSSRGYEQYF. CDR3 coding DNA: TGTGCCAGCAGCTCGAGAGGCTACGAGCAGTACTTC.

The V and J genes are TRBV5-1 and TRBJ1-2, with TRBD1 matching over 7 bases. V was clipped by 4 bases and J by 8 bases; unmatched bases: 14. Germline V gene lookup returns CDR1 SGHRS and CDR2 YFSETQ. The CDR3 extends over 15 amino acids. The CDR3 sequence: CASSLLASQGYGYTF. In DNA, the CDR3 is TGCGCCAGCAGCCTTTTAGCGTCACAGGGGTACGGCTACACCTTC.

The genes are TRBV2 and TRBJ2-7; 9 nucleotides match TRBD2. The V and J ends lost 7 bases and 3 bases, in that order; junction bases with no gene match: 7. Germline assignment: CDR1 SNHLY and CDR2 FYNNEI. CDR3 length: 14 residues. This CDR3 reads CASMVQRGVYEQYF. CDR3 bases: TGTGCCAGCATGGTCCAGCGGGGGGTCTACGAGCAGTACTTC.

The CDR3 here is CAWSVIPPVPSTQYF. The CDR3 DNA reads as TGTGCCTGGAGTGTAATCCCCCCCGTTCCCAGTACGCAGTATTTT. The chain combines TRBV30 with TRBJ2-3; D is unclear. Trimming removed 0 bases from V and 8 bases from J, with 18 bases in between. The V gene's germline CDR1 is GTSNPN and CDR2 SVGIG (reference sequence). The length of the CDR3 is 15 residues.

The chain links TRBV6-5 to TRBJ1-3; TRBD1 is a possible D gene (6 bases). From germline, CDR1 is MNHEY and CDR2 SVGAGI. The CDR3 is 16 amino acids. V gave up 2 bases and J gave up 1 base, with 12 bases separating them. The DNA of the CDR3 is TGTGCCAGCAGTTACCGCAGGGGCGGGTCTGGAAACACCATATATTTT. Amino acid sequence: CASSYRRGGSGNTIYF.

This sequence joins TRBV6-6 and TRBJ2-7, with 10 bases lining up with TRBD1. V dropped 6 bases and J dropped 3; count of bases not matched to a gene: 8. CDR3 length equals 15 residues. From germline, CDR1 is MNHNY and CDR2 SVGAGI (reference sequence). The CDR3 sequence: CASSDPRDRGYEQYF. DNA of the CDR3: TGTGCCAGCAGCGACCCCCGGGACAGGGGCTACGAGCAGTACTTC.

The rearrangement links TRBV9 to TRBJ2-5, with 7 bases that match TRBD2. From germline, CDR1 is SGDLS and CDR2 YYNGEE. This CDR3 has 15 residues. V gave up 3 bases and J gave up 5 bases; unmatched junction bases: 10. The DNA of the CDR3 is TGTGCCAGCAGCGAGGCGACTAGCCCTAGGGAGACCCAGTACTTC. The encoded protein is CASSEATSPRETQYF.

CDR3 protein: CASSKDRLTQSMNTEAFF. For the CDR3, the DNA is TGTGCCAGTAGTAAAGACAGGCTGACCCAAAGCATGAACACTGAAGCTTTCTTT. V is TRBV19 and J is TRBJ1-1, with D maybe TRBD1 (6 bases). Between the trimmed V and J ends, which lost 4 bases and 0 bases, there was a span of 21 bases. The CDR3 consists of 18 residues. The germline V gene encodes CDR1 LNHDA and CDR2 SQIVND (reference sequence).

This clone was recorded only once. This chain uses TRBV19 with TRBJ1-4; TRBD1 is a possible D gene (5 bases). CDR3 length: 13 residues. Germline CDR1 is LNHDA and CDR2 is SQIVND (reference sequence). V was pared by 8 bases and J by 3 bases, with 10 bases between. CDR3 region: CASHDRPNEKLFF. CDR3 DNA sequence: TGTGCCAGTCATGACAGACCTAATGAAAAACTGTTTTTT.

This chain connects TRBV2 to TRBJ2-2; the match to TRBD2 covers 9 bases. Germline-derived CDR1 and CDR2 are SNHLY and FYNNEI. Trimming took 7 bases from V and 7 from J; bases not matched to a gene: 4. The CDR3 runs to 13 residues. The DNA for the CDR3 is TGTGCCAGCATCGGCGGGAGGGGCGGGGAGCTGTTTTTT. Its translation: CASIGGRGGELFF.

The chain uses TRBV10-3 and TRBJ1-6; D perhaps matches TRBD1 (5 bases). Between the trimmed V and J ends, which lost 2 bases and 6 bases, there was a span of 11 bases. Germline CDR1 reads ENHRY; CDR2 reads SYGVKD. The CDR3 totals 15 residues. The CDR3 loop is CAISEGAGPNSPLHF. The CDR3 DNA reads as TGTGCCATCAGTGAGGGGGCAGGGCCTAATTCACCCCTCCACTTT.

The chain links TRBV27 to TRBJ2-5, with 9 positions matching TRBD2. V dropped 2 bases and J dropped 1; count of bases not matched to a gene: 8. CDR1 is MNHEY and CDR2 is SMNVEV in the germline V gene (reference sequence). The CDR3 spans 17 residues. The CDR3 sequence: CASSLVRGREGQETQYF. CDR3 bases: TGTGCCAGCAGTTTAGTACGCGGGCGGGAGGGCCAAGAGACCCAGTACTTC.

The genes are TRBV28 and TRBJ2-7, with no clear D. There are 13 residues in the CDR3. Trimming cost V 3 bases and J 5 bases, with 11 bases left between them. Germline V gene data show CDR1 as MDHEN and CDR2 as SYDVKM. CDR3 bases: TGTGCCAGCAGTTTGGCGACATTCCACGAGCAGTACTTC. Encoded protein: CASSLATFHEQYF. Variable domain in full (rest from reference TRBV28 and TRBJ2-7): DVKVTQSSRYLVKRTGEKVFLECVQDMDHENMFWYRQDPGLGLRLIYFSYDVKMKEKGDIPEGYSVSREKKERFSLILESASTNQTSMYLCASSLATFHEQYFGPGTRLTVT.